The present entry profiles one T cell receptor (beta chain) with its context. This sample stems from a study of blood T cell repertoires in COVID-19. Generated by immunoSEQ multiplex PCR, the TCRdb table keeps only in-frame clones and is missing some. The table has around 250,000 clones, about 85% seen once. Within 2 weeks of study entry, exposed participants had contacted a PCR-confirmed or clinician-diagnosed COVID-19 case. Sequencing input: PBMCs or T cells enriched from blood (not recorded which). This clonotype was sampled from a woman aged 45-65 years who had been exposed to COVID-19.

CDR3: CASSQDDDGGAGEQYF. The CDR3 DNA reads TGTGCCAGCAGCCAAGATGACGACGGGGGGGCCGGCGAGCAGTACTTC. The chain employs TRBV3-1 (or the pseudogene TRBV3-2) and TRBJ2-7; TRBD2 aligns across 8 bases. Germline CDR1 and CDR2: LGHDT and YNNKEL (reference sequence). V shed 0 bases, J shed 6 bases, and the junction held 10 bases outside the gene matches. This CDR3 spans 16 amino acids.